This is a list of T cell receptor beta chains from one sample in a study of cytomegalovirus exposure and HLA in healthy donors. Assay: immunoSEQ multiplex PCR; the TCRdb copy retains only in-frame clones and omits some. The profile shows 83,000 or so clones, 80% to 90% of them singletons. Sequencing input: PBMCs. Receptors originate from a woman younger than 45 in good health and CMV-seronegative. Both conserved end residues are trimmed from each CDR3.

v_call	j_call	cdr3_aa
TRBV7-3	TRBJ2-5	ASSSGQEETQY
TRBV6-5	TRBJ2-2	ASSLLGLNTGELF
TRBV5-1	TRBJ2-2	ASSPQDSSTGELF
TRBV6-5	TRBJ1-5	ASSYFPRGGNQPQH
TRBV5-1	TRBJ2-2	ASSRSSNTGELF
TRBV7-2	TRBJ2-5	ASSPRRSGETQY
TRBV10-3	TRBJ2-7	AISESQGAYEQY
TRBV19	TRBJ2-7	ASSGVLRGEQY
TRBV5-4	TRBJ2-1	ASSLGGQGPLKPQF
TRBV4-1	TRBJ2-7	ASSQNLGQGYEQY
TRBV5-4	TRBJ2-5	ASSPRDAVETQY
TRBV28	TRBJ2-7	ASSLGGVSSYEQY
TRBV2	TRBJ2-3	ARGESGRWDTQY
TRBV11-2	TRBJ2-7	ASSLVGTERYEQY